This T cell receptor (beta chain) was captured by sequencing in a study of T-cell memory formation after mild COVID-19. A single record per CDR3 protein comes from TCRdb applying MiXCR to the 5' RACE reads. The data contain roughly 340,000 distinct CDR3 sequences, approximately 15% of them singletons. The germline V gene encodes CDR1 MNHEY and CDR2 SMNVEV (reference sequence). The trim removed 6 bases at V and 4 bases at J, leaving 10 bases unmatched. The CDR3 consists of 16 residues. To note about this clonotype: Its antigen is unidentified.

Study-wide results and limits: CD4/CD8 balance held among clones contracting day 15 to 85, and later expanders leaned CD4+.

Sequenced input: PBMCs or a T cell subset sorted from them (not recorded which). This sequence joins TRBV27 and TRBJ2-3; 10 nucleotides line up with TRBD1. The sequence derives from a man aged 18 to 30 who had mild COVID-19 (a few samples of this study predate the infection). Cell type and time point are not known. CDR3 residues: CASSIRQGAYADTQYF. CDR3 nucleotide sequence: TGTGCCAGCAGCATACGACAGGGGGCGTATGCAGATACGCAGTATTTT.